Reported below is one TCR beta chain. These data originate in a study of blood T cell repertoires in COVID-19. Study at large: Collection of acute and convalescent COVID-19 samples took place in the United States, Italy and Spain. T cells, B-cell-depleted T cells, or PBMCs supplied cDNA or gDNA.

The length of the CDR3 is 15 residues. Germline assignment: CDR1 LNHNV and CDR2 YYDKDF (reference sequence). V gave up 3 bases and J gave up 3 bases, with 14 bases separating them. The authors' processing: Scientists estimated how many nucleated cells there were by amplifying reference gene primers. Here immunoSEQ multiplex PCR was the method, and the copy in TCRdb shows in-frame clones only, minus some. D and trimming were read from the DNA, whereas the V and J calls and clone size are those reported in that table. The sample contains under 250,000 clones, 75% to 90% of which appear only once. This sequence originates from a man in his 60s who had recovered from COVID-19. The sequenced material came from peripheral blood. The V and J genes are TRBV15 and TRBJ1-2, with no clear D. This CDR3 is CATSRPSGVDYGYTF. The CDR3 DNA is TGTGCCACCAGCAGGCCTTCCGGTGTGGACTATGGCTACACCTTC.